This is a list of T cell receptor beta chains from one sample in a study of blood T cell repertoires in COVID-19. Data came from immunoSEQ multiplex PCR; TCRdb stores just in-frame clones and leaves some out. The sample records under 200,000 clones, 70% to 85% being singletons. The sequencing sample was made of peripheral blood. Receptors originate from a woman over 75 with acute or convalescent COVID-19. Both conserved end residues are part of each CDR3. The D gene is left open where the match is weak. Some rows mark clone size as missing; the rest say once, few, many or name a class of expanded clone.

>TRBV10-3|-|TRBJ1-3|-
TGTGCCATCAGTGAGTCTAATGTCGGGGTCTCTGGAAACACCATATATTTT
CAISESNVGVSGNTIYF
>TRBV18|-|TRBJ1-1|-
TGTGCCAGCGGGCCTAGGGGCGTGAACACTGAAGCTTTCTTT
CASGPRGVNTEAFF
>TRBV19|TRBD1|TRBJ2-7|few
TGTGCCAGTAGTATGGACGGGACAGGGGTTACGTACGAGCAGTACTTC
CASSMDGTGVTYEQYF
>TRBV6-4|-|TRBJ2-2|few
TGTGCCAGCAGTGAAACCCAGGGAGGCACCGGGGAGCTGTTTTTT
CASSETQGGTGELFF
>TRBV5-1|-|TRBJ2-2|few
TGCGCCAGCACCGGGACACAGAACACCGGGGAGCTGTTTTTT
CASTGTQNTGELFF
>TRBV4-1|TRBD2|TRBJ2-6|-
TGCGCCAGCAGCCAAGGAAGTCAGCGGGGTTCTGGGGCCAACGTCCTGACTTTC
CASSQGSQRGSGANVLTF
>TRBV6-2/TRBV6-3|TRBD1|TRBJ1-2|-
TGTGCCAGCAGTGGACAGGGAAACTCCCAACTCTATGGCTACACCTTC
CASSGQGNSQLYGYTF
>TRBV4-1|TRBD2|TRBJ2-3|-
TGCGCCAGCAGCCCGTCAACCGCGGGGGGCCGGGGGGGCACAGATACGCAGTATTTT
CASSPSTAGGRGGTDTQYF
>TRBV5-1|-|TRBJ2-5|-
TGCGCCAGCAGCTTGGGAGGACAAGGTACGGCAGCGCAAGAGACCCAGTACTTC
CASSLGGQGTAAQETQYF
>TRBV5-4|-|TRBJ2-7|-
TGTGCCAGCAGCTTGTCGGGGAGTACCTACGAGCAGTACTTC
CASSLSGSTYEQYF
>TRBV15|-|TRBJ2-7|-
TGTGCCACCAGCAGAGCAGGGACTCTCTACGAGCAGTACTTC
CATSRAGTLYEQYF
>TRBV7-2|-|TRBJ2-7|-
TGTGCCAGCAGCTTAGGCTCGGGGATGTACGAGCAGTACTTC
CASSLGSGMYEQYF
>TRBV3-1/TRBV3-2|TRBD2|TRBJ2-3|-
TGTGCCAGCAGCCTGGGACTAGCGGCTTCAGATACGCAGTATTTT
CASSLGLAASDTQYF
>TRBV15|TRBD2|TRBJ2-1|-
TGTGCCACACAACCCGGGACTAGCGGTCACAATGAGCAGTTCTTC
CATQPGTSGHNEQFF
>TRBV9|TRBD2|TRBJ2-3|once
TGTGCCAGCAGCCCGAGGACTAGCGGGAGAGCAGATACGCAGTATTTT
CASSPRTSGRADTQYF
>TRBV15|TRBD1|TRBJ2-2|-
TGTGCCACCAGCAGAGATTCGATTTTCGGGACAGGGGTAACCGGGGAGCTGTTTTTT
CATSRDSIFGTGVTGELFF
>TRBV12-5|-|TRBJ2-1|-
TGTGCCTCTTCTCCGGGCTCCTACAATGAGCAGTTCTTC
CASSPGSYNEQFF
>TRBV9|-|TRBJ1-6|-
TGTGCCAGCAGCCCCAGTCCAGGGGAGCATTCACCCCTCCACTTT
CASSPSPGEHSPLHF
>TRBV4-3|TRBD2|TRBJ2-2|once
TGCGCCAGCAGCCAAGAGGCCCCACTAGCGGGAGCGAACACCGGGGAGCTGTTTTTT
CASSQEAPLAGANTGELFF
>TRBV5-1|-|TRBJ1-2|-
TGCGCCAGCAGCTTGGCCGGCGGGACCGACTATGGCTACACCTTC
CASSLAGGTDYGYTF
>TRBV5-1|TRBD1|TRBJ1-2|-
TGCGCCAGCAGCTTGGGACAGGGTAGTTACTATGGCTACACCTTC
CASSLGQGSYYGYTF
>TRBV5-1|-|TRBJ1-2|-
TGCGCCAGCAGCTTGGCCGGGGGAAGAAGAGATGGCTACACCTTC
CASSLAGGRRDGYTF
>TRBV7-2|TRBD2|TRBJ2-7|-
TGTGCCAGCAGCCCCCCCGGGACTAGGTTCTACGAGCAGTACTTC
CASSPPGTRFYEQYF
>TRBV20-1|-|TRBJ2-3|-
TGCAGTGCGACGCGGCAGGGTACGCAGTATTTT
CSATRQGTQYF
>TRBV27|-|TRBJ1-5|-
TGTGCCAGTTCCAGGAATAGCAATCAGCCCCAGCATTTT
CASSRNSNQPQHF
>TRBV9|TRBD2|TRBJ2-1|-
TGTGCCAGCAGTGCGGCGGGAGGAGTGAATGAGCAGTTCTTC
CASSAAGGVNEQFF
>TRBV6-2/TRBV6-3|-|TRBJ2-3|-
TGTGCCAGCAGTTGGACTAGCACAGATACGCAGTATTTT
CASSWTSTDTQYF
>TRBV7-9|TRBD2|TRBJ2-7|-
TGTGCCAGCAATGCTTCTGGGCCGGCGGGAGGGCCGAGGGAGCAGTACTTC
CASNASGPAGGPREQYF
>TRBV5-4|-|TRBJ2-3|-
TGTGCCAGCAGCCCGGCCGGGGATACGCAGTATTTT
CASSPAGDTQYF
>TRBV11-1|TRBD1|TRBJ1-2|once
TGTGCCAGCAGCCCTGAGCCGGGACAGCGGAATGGCTACACCTTC
CASSPEPGQRNGYTF
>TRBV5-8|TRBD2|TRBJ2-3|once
TGTGCCAGCAGCTTTCAGGGAGGGGCAAGCACAGATACGCAGTATTTT
CASSFQGGASTDTQYF
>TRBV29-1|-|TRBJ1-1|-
TGCAGCGTCGAATACAGGGAGAACACTGAAGCTTTCTTT
CSVEYRENTEAFF
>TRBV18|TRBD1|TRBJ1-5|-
TGTGCCAGCTCACCAACAGGGGCCAAGCAGCCCCAGCATTTT
CASSPTGAKQPQHF
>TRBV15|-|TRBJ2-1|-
TGTGCCACCAGCGGAGTAGCGGCCTTAAGGGAGGATGAGCAGTTCTTC
CATSGVAALREDEQFF